What follows is one TCR beta chain and its context. Its cognate antigen is unknown. This record belongs to a study of a mutant IDH1 vaccine in newly diagnosed glioma. Looking at the study overall: Vaccines were begun 4-6 weeks after radiotherapy alone, or with temozolomide cycles. The earlier regimen, radiotherapy, temozolomide, or both, was most often both. General study points: Researchers report vaccine-induced immune responses in 93.3% of patients.

Time point specified: week 23, last vaccination. In the vaccine, a single dose held 300 ug of the mutant IDH1 20-mer peptide, along with topical imiquimod. Patients carried new grade 3 or 4 IDH1-mutant astrocytomas lacking nuclear ATRX. Using immunoSEQ multiplex PCR, the repertoire was profiled, and TCRdb retains in-frame clones only, with some absent. This table holds roughly 74,000 clones, roughly 85% found once. CDR1 is SGDLS, CDR2 YYNGEE, per germline. V shed 4 bases and J shed 0 bases, with 17 bases lying between them. There are 16 residues in the CDR3. The sequencing used PBMCs, collected from a glioma patient whose treatment included an IDH1 peptide vaccine. V is TRBV9 and J is TRBJ2-7, with TRBD2 as a possible D gene (5 bases). This clonotype was sampled from a man aged 25 to 40 with glioma. Some clones in this sample may be carry-over from other donors' samples. CDR3 bases: TGTGCCAGCAGCCCAGGTACCCCGGGGAGCTCCTACGAGCAGTACTTC. This sequence encodes CASSPGTPGSSYEQYF.